Here is one T cell receptor beta chain with its context. Antigen unknown. The data were obtained in a study of PD-L1 blockade in urothelial cancer. Study as a whole: From 2014, patients received atezolizumab, given as 1,200 mg intravenously every 3 weeks. The researchers analyzed blood 3 weeks (second dose) and 6 weeks after treatment start. Study-wide points: Pretreatment clonality of the blood TCR repertoire below the median was predictive of superior survival.

Measured with immunoSEQ multiplex PCR; TCRdb has only the in-frame clones, and not every one. The table includes about 130,000 clones, 86% detected once. Time point given: peripheral blood 6 weeks after treatment start. Patients' urothelial carcinoma was locally advanced or metastatic. From germline, CDR1 is KGHSH and CDR2 LQKENI. J was trimmed by 2 bases and V by 2 bases; bases with no gene match: 8. The CDR3 loop spans 17 amino acids. This sequence originates from a man aged 50 to 60 with urothelial cancer. This chain connects TRBV18 to TRBJ1-2, with 10 bases lining up with TRBD1. The sequencing used PBMCs, collected around atezolizumab (anti-PD-L1) treatment. The CDR3 DNA reads as TGTGCCAGCTCACCAAAGGACAGGGGGAAGGGGAACTATGGCTACACCTTC. It is translated as CASSPKDRGKGNYGYTF.